This T cell receptor (beta chain) was sequenced during a study of cytomegalovirus exposure and HLA in healthy donors. V lost 1 base, J lost 4 bases, and 7 bases stayed unmatched. In germline, CDR1 is MGHRA, CDR2 YSYEKL. The CDR3 length is 16 residues. Donors likely had unrecorded immune exposures despite being nominally healthy when sampled. This clone has more than one count but fewer than ten. In the PCR, 60 Vbeta and 13 Jbeta primers were used. Data came from immunoSEQ multiplex PCR; TCRdb stores just in-frame clones and leaves some out. The table records 100,000 or so clones, around 80% of them present only once.

The genes are TRBV4-1 and TRBJ2-1; TRBD2 agrees at 7 bases. The material sequenced was PBMCs. The sequence was obtained from a woman aged 40 to 50 in good health and CMV-seronegative. The CDR3 region has the DNA TGCGCCAGCAGCCAAGTTCCCACTAGCGAGTACAATGAGCAGTTCTTC. Protein: CASSQVPTSEYNEQFF.